This TCR beta chain was found in a study of cytomegalovirus exposure and HLA in healthy donors. Points from the study as a whole: The study labeled 150 or so TCR beta chains cytomegalovirus-associated.

A word on this clone: Its target is unknown.

The primer mix had 60 Vbeta and 13 Jbeta primers. Sequencing used immunoSEQ multiplex PCR; TCRdb keeps in-frame clones, though not all of them. The sample holds some 98,000 clones, around 70% seen once. The CDR3 consists of 15 residues. The germline V gene has CDR1 SGHKS and CDR2 YYEKEE (reference sequence). V lost 3 bases and J 4 bases, leaving 14 bases between the germline ends. Sequenced material: PBMCs. This chain uses TRBV5-5 with TRBJ1-3; tentatively, D is TRBD1 (5 bases). The source of this sequence is a man aged 45 to 65 in good health and CMV-seronegative. CDR3 amino acids: CASSWDSGVGNTIYF. The CDR3 nucleotides read TGTGCCAGCAGCTGGGACTCAGGCGTCGGAAACACCATATATTTT.